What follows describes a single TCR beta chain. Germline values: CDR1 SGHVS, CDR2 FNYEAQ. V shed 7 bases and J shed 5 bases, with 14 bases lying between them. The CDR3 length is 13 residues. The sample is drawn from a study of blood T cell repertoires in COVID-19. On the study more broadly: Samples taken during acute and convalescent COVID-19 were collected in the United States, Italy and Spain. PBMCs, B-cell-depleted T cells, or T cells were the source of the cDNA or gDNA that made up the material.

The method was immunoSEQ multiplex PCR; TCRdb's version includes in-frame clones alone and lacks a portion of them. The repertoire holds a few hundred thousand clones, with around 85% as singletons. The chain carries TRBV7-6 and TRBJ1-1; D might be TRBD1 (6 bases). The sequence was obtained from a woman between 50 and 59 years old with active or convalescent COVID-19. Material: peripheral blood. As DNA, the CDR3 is TGTGCCAGCATATCAGGGGTTGGGACTGAAGCTTTCTTT. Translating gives CASISGVGTEAFF.